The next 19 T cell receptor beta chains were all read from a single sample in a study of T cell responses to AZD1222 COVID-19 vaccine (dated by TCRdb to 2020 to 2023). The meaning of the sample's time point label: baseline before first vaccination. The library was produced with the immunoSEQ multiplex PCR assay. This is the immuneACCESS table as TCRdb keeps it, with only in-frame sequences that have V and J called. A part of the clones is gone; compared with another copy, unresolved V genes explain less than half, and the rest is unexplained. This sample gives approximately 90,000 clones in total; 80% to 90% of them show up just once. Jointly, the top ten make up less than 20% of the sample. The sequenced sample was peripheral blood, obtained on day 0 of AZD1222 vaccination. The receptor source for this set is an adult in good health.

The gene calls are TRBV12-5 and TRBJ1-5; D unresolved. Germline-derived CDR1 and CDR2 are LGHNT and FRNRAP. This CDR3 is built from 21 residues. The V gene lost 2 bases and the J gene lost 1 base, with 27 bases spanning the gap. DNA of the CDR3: TGTGCTAGTGGTTTGTCGACGAAAGAACAGAGTATAACGATAAGCAATCAGCCCCAGCATTTT. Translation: CASGLSTKEQSITISNQPQHF.

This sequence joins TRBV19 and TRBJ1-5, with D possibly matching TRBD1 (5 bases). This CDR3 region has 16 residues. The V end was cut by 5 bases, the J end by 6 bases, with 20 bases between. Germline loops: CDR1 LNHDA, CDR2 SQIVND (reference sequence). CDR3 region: CASSAPSQGFGQPQHF. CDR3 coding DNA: TGTGCCAGTAGTGCCCCTAGTCAGGGTTTCGGTCAGCCCCAGCATTTT.

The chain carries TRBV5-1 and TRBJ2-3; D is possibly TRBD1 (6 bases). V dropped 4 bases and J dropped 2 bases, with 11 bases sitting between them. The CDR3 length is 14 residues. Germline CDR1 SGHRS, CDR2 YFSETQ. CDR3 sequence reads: CASSPWDNTDTQYF. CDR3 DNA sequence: TGCGCCAGCAGCCCGTGGGACAACACAGATACGCAGTATTTT.

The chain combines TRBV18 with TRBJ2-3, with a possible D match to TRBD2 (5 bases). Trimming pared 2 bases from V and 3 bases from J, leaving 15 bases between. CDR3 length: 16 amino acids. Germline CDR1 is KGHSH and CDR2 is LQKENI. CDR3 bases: TGTGCCAGCTCACCAAGGCCCCCGGGGAAAACAGATACGCAGTATTTT. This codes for CASSPRPPGKTDTQYF.

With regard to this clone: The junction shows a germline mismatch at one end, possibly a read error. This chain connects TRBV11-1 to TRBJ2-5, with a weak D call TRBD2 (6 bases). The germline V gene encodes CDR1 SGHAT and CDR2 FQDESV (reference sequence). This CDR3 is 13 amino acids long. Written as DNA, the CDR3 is TGTGCCACCAGCCGGGACTCGCAAGAGACCCAGTACTTC. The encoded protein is CATSRDSQETQYF.

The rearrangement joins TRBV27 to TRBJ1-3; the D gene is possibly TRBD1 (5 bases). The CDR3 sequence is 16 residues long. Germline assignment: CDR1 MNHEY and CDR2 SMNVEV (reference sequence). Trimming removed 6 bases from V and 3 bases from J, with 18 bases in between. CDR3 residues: CASSSPSRQGGNTIYF. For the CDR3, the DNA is TGTGCCAGCAGCTCTCCTTCTCGCCAGGGTGGAAACACCATATATTTT.

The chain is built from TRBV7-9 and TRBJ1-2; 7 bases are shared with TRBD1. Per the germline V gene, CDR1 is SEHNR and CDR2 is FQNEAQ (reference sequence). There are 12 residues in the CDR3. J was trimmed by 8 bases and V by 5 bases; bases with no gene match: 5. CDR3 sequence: CASSETGVGYTF. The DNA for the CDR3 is TGTGCCAGCAGCGAAACAGGGGTCGGCTACACCTTC. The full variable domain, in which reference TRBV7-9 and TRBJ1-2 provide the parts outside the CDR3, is DTGVSQNPRHKITKRGQNVTFRCDPISEHNRLYWYRQTLGQGPEFLTYFQNEAQLEKSRLLSDRFSAERPKGSFSTLEIQRTEQGDSAMYLCASSETGVGYTFGSGTRLTVV.

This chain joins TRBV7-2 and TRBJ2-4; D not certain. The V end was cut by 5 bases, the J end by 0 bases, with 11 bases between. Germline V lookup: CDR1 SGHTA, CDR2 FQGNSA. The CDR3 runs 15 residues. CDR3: CASSRSGVAKNIQYF. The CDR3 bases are TGTGCCAGCAGCCGCTCAGGAGTAGCCAAAAACATTCAGTACTTC.

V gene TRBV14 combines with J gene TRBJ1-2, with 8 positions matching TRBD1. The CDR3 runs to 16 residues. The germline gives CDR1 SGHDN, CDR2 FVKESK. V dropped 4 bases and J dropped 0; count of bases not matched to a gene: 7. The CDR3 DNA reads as TGTGCCAGCAGCCCTTGGACAGGGCCAGCTAACTATGGCTACACCTTC. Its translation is CASSPWTGPANYGYTF.

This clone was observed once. CDR3 loop: CASSVVPAADTGELFF. CDR3 DNA: TGTGCCAGCAGCGTAGTCCCAGCAGCCGACACCGGGGAGCTGTTTTTT. The rearrangement joins TRBV9 to TRBJ2-2, with D hard to call. Per the germline V gene, CDR1 is SGDLS and CDR2 is YYNGEE. The CDR3 sequence is 16 residues long. Trimming left V 0 bases short and J 3 bases short, with 12 bases between.

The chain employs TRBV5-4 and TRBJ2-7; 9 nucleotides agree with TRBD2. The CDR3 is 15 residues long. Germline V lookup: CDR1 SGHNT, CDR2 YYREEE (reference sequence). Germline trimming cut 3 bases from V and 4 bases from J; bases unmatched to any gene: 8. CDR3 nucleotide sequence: TGTGCCAGCAGCTCCATAGCGGGAGCGGTATACGAGCAGTACTTC. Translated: CASSSIAGAVYEQYF.

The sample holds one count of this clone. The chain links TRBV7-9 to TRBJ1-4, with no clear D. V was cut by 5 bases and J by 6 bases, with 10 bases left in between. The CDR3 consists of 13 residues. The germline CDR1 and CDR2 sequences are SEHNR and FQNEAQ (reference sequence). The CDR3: CASSRGSDEKLFF. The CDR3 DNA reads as TGTGCCAGCAGCCGTGGTTCCGATGAAAAACTGTTTTTT.

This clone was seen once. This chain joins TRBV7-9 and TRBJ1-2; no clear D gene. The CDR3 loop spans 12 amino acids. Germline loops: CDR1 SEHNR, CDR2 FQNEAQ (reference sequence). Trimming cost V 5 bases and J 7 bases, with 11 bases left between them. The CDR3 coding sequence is TGTGCCAGCAGCGACGGCCAAGTTGGCTACACCTTC. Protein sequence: CASSDGQVGYTF.

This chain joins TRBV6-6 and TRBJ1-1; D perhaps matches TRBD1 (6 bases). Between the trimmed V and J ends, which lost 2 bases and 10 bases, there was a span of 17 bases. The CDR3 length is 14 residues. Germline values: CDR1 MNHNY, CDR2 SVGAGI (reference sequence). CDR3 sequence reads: CASSYEATGLGAFF. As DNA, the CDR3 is TGTGCCAGCAGTTACGAAGCGACAGGTCTTGGAGCTTTCTTT.

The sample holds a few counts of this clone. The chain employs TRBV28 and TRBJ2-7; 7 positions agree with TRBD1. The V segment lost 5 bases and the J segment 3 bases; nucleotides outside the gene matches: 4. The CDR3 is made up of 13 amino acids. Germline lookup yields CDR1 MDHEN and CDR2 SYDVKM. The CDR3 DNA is TGTGCCAGCAGTACCGGGACAGTCTACGAGCAGTACTTC. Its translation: CASSTGTVYEQYF.

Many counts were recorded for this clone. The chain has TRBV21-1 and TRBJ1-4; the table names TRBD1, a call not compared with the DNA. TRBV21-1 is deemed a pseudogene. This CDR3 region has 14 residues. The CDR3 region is CASIPTGDNEKLFF. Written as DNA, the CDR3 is TGTGCCAGCATTCCGACAGGAGATAATGAAAAACTGTTTTTT.

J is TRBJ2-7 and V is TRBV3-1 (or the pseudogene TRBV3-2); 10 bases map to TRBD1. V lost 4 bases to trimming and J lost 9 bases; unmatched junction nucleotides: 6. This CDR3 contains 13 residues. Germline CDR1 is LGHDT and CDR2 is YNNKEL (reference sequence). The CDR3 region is CASSRDRGSGQYF. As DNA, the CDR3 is TGTGCCAGCAGCCGGGACAGGGGTTCCGGGCAGTACTTC.

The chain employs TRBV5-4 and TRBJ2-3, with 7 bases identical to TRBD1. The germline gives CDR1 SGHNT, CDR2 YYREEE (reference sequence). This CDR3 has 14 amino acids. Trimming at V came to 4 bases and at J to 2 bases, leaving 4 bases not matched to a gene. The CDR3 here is CASSPGQYTDTQYF. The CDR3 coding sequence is TGTGCCAGCAGCCCGGGACAGTACACAGATACGCAGTATTTT.

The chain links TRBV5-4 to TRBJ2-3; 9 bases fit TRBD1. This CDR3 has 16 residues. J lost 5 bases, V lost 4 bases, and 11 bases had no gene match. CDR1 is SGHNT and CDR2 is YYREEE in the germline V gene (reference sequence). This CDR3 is CASSRKGQGSGDTQYF. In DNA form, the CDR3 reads TGTGCCAGCAGCCGGAAGGGACAGGGAAGTGGAGATACGCAGTATTTT.